Listed below are T cell receptor beta chains from one sample, sequenced in a study of T-cell memory formation after mild COVID-19. One entry per CDR3 protein, called by TCRdb with MiXCR from the 5' RACE reads. The table has about 320,000 distinct CDR3 sequences, roughly an eighth seen once. Sample: PBMCs or a T cell subset sorted from them (not recorded which). All receptors come from a man younger than 35 who had mild COVID-19 (a few samples of this study predate the infection). Cell type and time point are not known. CDR3s include the opening cysteine and the closing phenylalanine or tryptophan. A D gene is named only where the DNA matches it firmly. Rows may omit the clone size; those that give it use once, few, many or a size class.

clone_size	v_call	j_call	d_call	cdr3_nt	cdr3_aa
few	TRBV7-9	TRBJ2-7	NA	TGTGCCAGCGGAGGAACCCTCGAGCAGTACTTC	CASGGTLEQYF
few	TRBV7-9	TRBJ2-3	NA	TGTGCCAGCAGCTTAGTCAAGGGGCCTTTCACAGATACGCAGTATTTT	CASSLVKGPFTDTQYF
few	TRBV4-3	TRBJ1-1	NA	TGCGCCAGCAGCCAAGTAGCAGGGACGAACACTGAAGCTTTCTTT	CASSQVAGTNTEAFF
NA	TRBV7-9	TRBJ1-2	NA	TGTGCCAGCAGCTTAGCGGGGGCGCCCTATGGCTACACCTTC	CASSLAGAPYGYTF
few	TRBV7-2	TRBJ1-2	TRBD1	TGTGCCAGCAGCCGAGACAGGGTCGGCTACACCTTC	CASSRDRVGYTF
NA	TRBV20-1	TRBJ1-3	NA	TGCAGTGCTAGAGACAGGGGAAACACCATATATTTT	CSARDRGNTIYF
NA	TRBV7-2	TRBJ1-2	NA	TGTGCCATCGTCGGGGGGGGCGGCTATGGCTACACCTTC	CAIVGGGGYGYTF
NA	TRBV7-2	TRBJ1-3	TRBD1	TGTGCCAGCAGCTTCCGACAGGGTAGGAGCGGAAACACCATATATTTT	CASSFRQGRSGNTIYF
NA	TRBV19	TRBJ2-1	NA	TGTGCCAGTAGTATAGGGGGTGATGAGCAGTTCTTC	CASSIGGDEQFF
few	TRBV5-4	TRBJ1-2	TRBD1	TGTGCCAGCAGCACGCCCCGGGACAGGGCCAACTATGGCTACACCTTC	CASSTPRDRANYGYTF
NA	TRBV2	TRBJ2-6	NA	TGTGCCAGCCCTGCTCCAGGGACTGGGGCCAACGTCCTGACTTTC	CASPAPGTGANVLTF
NA	TRBV20-1	TRBJ1-3	NA	TGCAGTGCCCACAGGGAGTCAGGAAACACCATATATTTT	CSAHRESGNTIYF
many	TRBV7-9	TRBJ1-2	TRBD1	TGTGCCAGCAGCCGAAAACCGGGACAGGGGTTGAATGGCTACACCTTC	CASSRKPGQGLNGYTF
NA	TRBV7-7	TRBJ2-2	NA	TGTGCTAGCAGCCGCGGTGCCGGGGAGCTGTTTTTT	CASSRGAGELFF
NA	TRBV7-9	TRBJ2-1	TRBD1	TGTGCCAGCACCCCCGGGACAGGGGCCCCCGATGAGCAGTTCTTC	CASTPGTGAPDEQFF
NA	TRBV18	TRBJ2-1	NA	TGTGCCAGCTCACACGGACAGTACAATGAGCAGTTCTTC	CASSHGQYNEQFF
NA	TRBV12-3/TRBV12-4	TRBJ2-5	NA	TGTGCCAGCAACCAACCTGGGGACGAGACCCAGTACTTC	CASNQPGDETQYF
few	TRBV9	TRBJ2-7	TRBD2	TGTGCCAGCAGCTTCCGGGAGGGGCTCGACGAGCAGTACTTC	CASSFREGLDEQYF
few	TRBV6-1	TRBJ1-5	TRBD1	TGTGCCAGCAGTGAAGCGGGACAGGGGGGCAAGCCCCAGCATTTT	CASSEAGQGGKPQHF
NA	TRBV6-5	TRBJ1-3	NA	TGTGCCAGCAGGACCTCAAGCGGGGGAAACACCATATATTTT	CASRTSSGGNTIYF
NA	TRBV7-8	TRBJ2-7	NA	TGTGCCAGCAGCTTAGCTAGGGGCTACGAGCAGTACTTC	CASSLARGYEQYF
NA	TRBV6-2/TRBV6-3	TRBJ1-1	NA	TGTGCCAGCAGTTACTGGTCCTTTGGGAACACTGAAGCTTTCTTT	CASSYWSFGNTEAFF
few	TRBV7-6	TRBJ2-1	NA	TGTGCCAGCAGCCACCTGATGGGGCATGAGCAGTTCTTC	CASSHLMGHEQFF
few	TRBV6-2/TRBV6-3	TRBJ2-3	NA	TGTGCCAGCAGTTACTCGATTGGAGGCACAGATACGCAGTATTTT	CASSYSIGGTDTQYF
NA	TRBV24-1	TRBJ1-6	NA	TGTGCCACCCAGGGTAGCGGTTCACCCCTCCACTTT	CATQGSGSPLHF
NA	TRBV7-2	TRBJ1-3	NA	TGTGCCAGCAGCACGGGTTTGACCATATATTTT	CASSTGLTIYF
few	TRBV20-1	TRBJ2-7	TRBD2	TGCAGTGCTAATGGACTAGCGGGGGATCGCGAGCAGTACTTC	CSANGLAGDREQYF
few	TRBV2	TRBJ2-7	NA	TGTGCCAGCAGTCCGGACATATACTACGAGCAGTACTTC	CASSPDIYYEQYF